The 25 T cell receptor beta chains listed next were all sequenced from one sample in a study of T cell repertoires in cytomegalovirus infection. The antigens for these receptors are not known. In TCRdb, the reads were re-called with MiXCR into one record per CDR3 protein. This table has nearly 700,000 distinct CDR3 sequences, around 31% appearing once. Material: cultured PBMCs, obtained from culture after CMV antigen stimulation. The receptors derive from a human donor in good health (CMV status not recorded). Some clones in this sample may be carry-over from other donors' samples.

The genes are TRBV19 and TRBJ2-1; a weak D match, TRBD2 (6 bases). The CDR3 totals 13 residues. The germline V gene encodes CDR1 LNHDA and CDR2 SQIVND (reference sequence). Trimming cost V 3 bases and J 7 bases, with 10 bases left between them. Written as DNA, the CDR3 is TGTGCCAGTAGTATGTTAGCGGCTAATGAGCAGTTCTTC. Translating it yields CASSMLAANEQFF.

The CDR3 loop reads CASSLTGTGTDGANVLTF. The CDR3, as DNA: TGTGCCAGCAGCTTGACCGGGACAGGGACGGACGGGGCCAACGTCCTGACTTTC. The chain employs TRBV7-9 and TRBJ2-6, with 9 bases lining up with TRBD1. Germline CDR1 and CDR2: SEHNR and FQNEAQ (reference sequence). Trimming cost V 3 bases and J 4 bases; bases outside gene matches: 10. The CDR3 runs to 18 residues.

J is TRBJ1-1 and V is TRBV20-1; 7 bases match TRBD1. CDR1 is DFQATT, CDR2 SNEGSKA, per germline (reference sequence). CDR3 size: 14 residues. The ends lost 1 base at V and 1 base at J; junction bases unmatched: 3. This CDR3 reads CSARGTGGNTEAFF. DNA of the CDR3: TGCAGTGCTAGAGGGACAGGAGGGAACACTGAAGCTTTCTTT.

The table lists this clonotype with a few counts. The V call is TRBV12-3 or TRBV12-4, the J call TRBJ2-5; TRBD1 might be the D (6 bases). V was pared by 2 bases and J by 5 bases, with 9 bases between. The CDR3 contains 13 residues. In DNA, the CDR3 is TGTGCCAGCAGTTTATGGGGGCGGGAGACCCAGTACTTC. Its protein is CASSLWGRETQYF.

This clonotype was detected many times. The chain carries TRBV7-2 and TRBJ1-4; 7 bases map to TRBD1. Looked up from germline, CDR1 is SGHTA and CDR2 is FQGNSA. Trimming removed 5 bases from V and 7 bases from J; junction bases left unmatched: 7. The CDR3 sequence is 14 residues long. CDR3 residues: CASSPQGLGEKLFF. The CDR3 DNA reads as TGTGCCAGCAGCCCACAGGGGTTGGGTGAAAAACTGTTTTTT.

The gene calls are TRBV7-2 and TRBJ2-4; tentatively, D is TRBD1 (5 bases). V was trimmed by 1 base and J by 1 base, leaving 11 bases between them. Germline CDR1 reads SGHTA; CDR2 reads FQGNSA. The CDR3 has 16 amino acids. CDR3 sequence: CASSLGGRIAKNIQYF. The CDR3 DNA follows: TGTGCCAGCAGCTTAGGGGGCCGTATTGCCAAAAACATTCAGTACTTC.

This chain links TRBV5-4 with TRBJ1-1, with no clear D. Between the trimmed V and J ends, which lost 0 bases and 1 base, there was a span of 10 bases. The CDR3 covers 15 residues. Germline assignment: CDR1 SGHNT and CDR2 YYREEE (reference sequence). The CDR3 spells CASSLDWQRNTEAFF. The CDR3 bases are TGTGCCAGCAGCTTGGATTGGCAGAGGAACACTGAAGCTTTCTTT.

The genes are TRBV6-2 or TRBV6-3 and TRBJ1-2, with D maybe TRBD1 (5 bases). The CDR3 sequence is 15 residues long. Germline assignment: CDR1 MNHEY and CDR2 SVGEGT. Trimming removed 2 bases from V and 5 bases from J, with 15 bases in between. The CDR3 coding sequence is TGTGCCAGCAGTTACGGGGACGGCGGATGGTATGGCTACACCTTC. The encoded protein is CASSYGDGGWYGYTF.

A few counts support this clonotype. The V and J genes are TRBV29-1 and TRBJ2-3; 7 bases match TRBD1. The germline gives CDR1 SQVTM, CDR2 ANQGSEA. V shed 8 bases and J 1 base; nucleotides not matched to a gene: 6. This CDR3 spans 13 amino acids. The CDR3 loop is CSPRDSRTDTQYF. The CDR3 nucleotides are TGCAGCCCCCGGGACAGCCGCACAGATACGCAGTATTTT.

The V and J genes are TRBV10-3 and TRBJ2-7; D might be TRBD2 (5 bases). V lost 4 bases to trimming and J lost 2 bases, with 15 bases between them. The CDR3 consists of 15 residues. CDR1 is ENHRY and CDR2 is SYGVKD in the germline V gene. The CDR3 DNA reads TGTGCCATCAGTGCCACACTAGGCAACACCTACGAGCAGTACTTC. The encoded protein is CAISATLGNTYEQYF.

The chain is built from TRBV2 and TRBJ2-1; 16 nucleotides agree with TRBD2. Per the germline V gene, CDR1 is SNHLY and CDR2 is FYNNEI. J lost 4 bases, V lost 0 bases, and 0 bases had no gene match. This CDR3 region has 17 residues. The CDR3 sequence: CASSEAGLAGGYNEQFF. Written as DNA, the CDR3 is TGTGCCAGCAGTGAAGCGGGACTAGCGGGGGGGTACAATGAGCAGTTCTTC.

The rearrangement uses TRBV20-1 and TRBJ2-5; D is possibly TRBD2 (6 bases). Trimming removed 3 bases at V and 0 bases at J, with 8 bases between. The CDR3 is 13 amino acids. The germline gives CDR1 DFQATT, CDR2 SNEGSKA (reference sequence). This chain's CDR3 is CSARGGHQETQYF. Written as DNA, the CDR3 is TGCAGTGCTAGGGGGGGACACCAAGAGACCCAGTACTTC.

CDR3 protein: CASRSPGNEKLFF. CDR3 coding DNA: TGTGCCAGCAGGTCACCGGGAAATGAAAAACTGTTTTTT. The V gene is TRBV6-1, the J gene TRBJ1-4; D is unresolved. CDR1 is MNHNS, CDR2 SASEGT, per germline. Trimming took 6 bases from V and 5 from J, leaving 10 bases between them. There are 13 residues in the CDR3.

This rearrangement joins TRBV19 to TRBJ2-1; 7 positions agree with TRBD2. The CDR3 runs to 14 residues. Germline CDR1 is LNHDA and CDR2 is SQIVND (reference sequence). Unmatched junction bases numbered 3, after V lost 2 bases and J lost 5 bases. As DNA, the CDR3 is TGTGCCAGTAGTATATCTGGGGGGGACAATGAGCAGTTCTTC. Its translation is CASSISGGDNEQFF.

This CDR3 is CASSYSTEQFF. The DNA for the CDR3 is TGTGCCAGCAGTTACTCGACTGAGCAGTTCTTC. The chain is built from TRBV6-5 and TRBJ2-1, with D uncertain. V was pared by 0 bases and J by 9 bases, with 3 bases between. Germline CDR1 and CDR2: MNHEY and SVGAGI. CDR3 length equals 11 residues.

The chain recombines TRBV3-1 with TRBJ2-7; 9 bases map to TRBD1. With 4 bases clipped from V and 4 bases from J, the junction kept 14 bases outside the gene matches. The V gene's germline CDR1 is LGHDT and CDR2 YNNKEL (reference sequence). The CDR3 spans 17 residues. Written as DNA, the CDR3 is TGTGCCAGCAGCCCGAGAGTCAGGACAGGGGACTTTTACGAGCAGTACTTC. Translated: CASSPRVRTGDFYEQYF.

This clonotype appeared a few times. The chain employs TRBV20-1 and TRBJ1-2; no clear D. CDR3 size: 13 residues. The germline gives CDR1 DFQATT, CDR2 SNEGSKA (reference sequence). The V end was cut by 3 bases, the J end by 1 base, with 9 bases between. CDR3 protein: CSARQSRNYGYTF. As DNA, the CDR3 is TGCAGTGCTAGGCAATCCCGTAACTATGGCTACACCTTC.

J is TRBJ1-5 and V is TRBV5-6; D is unclear. V shed 3 bases and J shed 4 bases, with 20 bases lying between them. The CDR3 is 17 amino acids. Germline V CDR1 and CDR2: SGHDT, YYEEEE. CDR3 in DNA: TGTGCCAGCAGCTCGGGCGTCACTCCCGCTACAAATCAGCCCCAGCATTTT. The encoded protein is CASSSGVTPATNQPQHF.

J is TRBJ1-4 and V is TRBV7-9; possibly TRBD1 for D (5 bases). The germline V gene has CDR1 SEHNR and CDR2 FQNEAQ (reference sequence). Trimming stripped 0 bases from V and 10 bases from J, with 18 bases between. The CDR3 runs 16 residues. CDR3 loop: CASSLALAGLYGKLFF. CDR3 coding DNA: TGTGCCAGCAGCTTAGCGCTGGCAGGGTTGTACGGAAAACTGTTTTTT.

J is TRBJ2-7 and V is TRBV19; D is undetermined. Germline loops: CDR1 LNHDA, CDR2 SQIVND (reference sequence). The CDR3 totals 14 residues. Trimming took 1 base from V and 2 from J, leaving 9 bases between them. CDR3 sequence reads: CASSIGRLAYEQYF. The CDR3 bases are TGTGCCAGTAGTATAGGGAGACTGGCCTACGAGCAGTACTTC.

The chain recombines TRBV19 with TRBJ2-4; 10 bases fit TRBD1. Germline CDR1 and CDR2: LNHDA and SQIVND (reference sequence). V shed 3 bases, J shed 0 bases, and the junction held 2 bases outside the gene matches. The CDR3 has 16 amino acids. CDR3 residues: CASSIGTGVAKNIQYF. CDR3 nucleotides: TGTGCCAGTAGTATCGGGACAGGGGTAGCCAAAAACATTCAGTACTTC.

The sample holds a few counts of this clonotype. The chain combines TRBV15 with TRBJ2-3; the D call may be TRBD1 or TRBD2 (6 bases each). This CDR3 is 16 amino acids long. Germline V CDR1 and CDR2: LNHNV, YYDKDF (reference sequence). Trimming cost V 5 bases and J 4 bases, with 19 bases left between them. Written as DNA, the CDR3 is TGTGCCACCAGCGAGGATGAAACCGGGGGCGCAGATACGCAGTATTTT. As protein: CATSEDETGGADTQYF.

The chain employs TRBV7-2 and TRBJ2-5, with D possibly being TRBD1 or TRBD2 (5 bases each). Germline V CDR1 and CDR2: SGHTA, FQGNSA. This CDR3 region has 17 residues. Trimming cost V 4 bases and J 2 bases, with 20 bases left between them. The CDR3 sequence: CASSWRARDLGQETQYF. For the CDR3, the DNA is TGTGCCAGCAGCTGGCGCGCGAGGGACCTCGGGCAAGAGACCCAGTACTTC.

This clonotype has more than one count but fewer than ten. The rearrangement joins TRBV7-6 to TRBJ1-6; D remains unclear. The V end was cut by 5 bases, the J end by 0 bases, with 14 bases between. The germline gives CDR1 SGHVS, CDR2 FNYEAQ. This CDR3 is 17 amino acids long. The CDR3: CASSLEGRSSYNSPLHF. CDR3 nucleotides: TGTGCCAGCAGCCTCGAGGGCCGTAGCTCCTATAATTCACCCCTCCACTTT. Full variable domain (outside the CDR3, taken from reference TRBV7-6 and TRBJ1-6): GAGVSQSPRYKVTKRGQDVALRCDPISGHVSLYWYRQALGQGPEFLTYFNYEAQQDKSGLPNDRFSAERPEGSISTLTIQRTEQRDSAMYRCASSLEGRSSYNSPLHFGNGTRLTVT.

This clonotype came up a few times. The V call is TRBV15, the J call TRBJ1-1; the D is unclear. This CDR3 has 13 residues. Germline V CDR1 and CDR2: LNHNV, YYDKDF (reference sequence). V dropped 0 bases and J dropped 3 bases, with 5 bases sitting between them. The CDR3 spells CATSRDPHTEAFF. The DNA of the CDR3 is TGTGCCACCAGCAGAGACCCCCACACTGAAGCTTTCTTT.